One T cell receptor beta chain is described in this entry. Its target is unknown. Generated by immunoSEQ multiplex PCR, the TCRdb table keeps only in-frame clones and is missing some. The sample lists 160,000 or so clones, roughly 80% occurring once. The CDR3 is 16 amino acids. Germline V gene data show CDR1 as SGHTA and CDR2 as FQGNSA. V gave up 3 bases and J gave up 0 bases, with 11 bases separating them. This record comes from a study of cytomegalovirus exposure and HLA in healthy donors. Whole-study results and caveats: Altogether, 164 TCR beta chains were recorded as cytomegalovirus-associated.

Sequenced sample: PBMCs. V and J are TRBV7-2 and TRBJ1-4, with D possibly TRBD1 on 6 matching bases. The receptor's source is a man aged 25 to 45 in good health and CMV-seropositive. Here the CDR3 DNA reads TGTGCCAGCAGCTTGCAGGGGTTAGCAACTAATGAAAAACTGTTTTTT. It specifies CASSLQGLATNEKLFF.